These T cell receptor beta chains were read from a single sample in a study of T-cell memory formation after mild COVID-19. TCRdb itself ran the 5' RACE reads through MiXCR, one entry per CDR3 protein. The table has a few hundred thousand distinct CDR3 sequences, 15% to 20% seen once. Input material: PBMCs or a T cell subset sorted from them (not recorded which). The receptors originated from a young man who had mild COVID-19 (a few samples of this study predate the infection). Cell type and time point are not known. The CDR3 runs from the conserved cysteine through the conserved F or W. A D gene is named only where the DNA matches it firmly. A row's size may be missing; if present it is once, few, many or a size class.

d_call | clone_size | j_call | v_call | cdr3_aa | cdr3_nt
TRBD1 | few | TRBJ1-4 | TRBV29-1 | CSVQTPGQGEKLFF | TGCAGCGTCCAAACCCCGGGACAGGGTGAAAAACTGTTTTTT
TRBD1 | . | TRBJ2-5 | TRBV12-3/TRBV12-4 | CASSPSGQGVETQYF | TGTGCCAGCAGTCCCTCGGGACAGGGGGTTGAGACCCAGTACTTC
TRBD1 | few | TRBJ2-1 | TRBV7-9 | CAYGSGTGDFPSYNEQFF | TGTGCCTATGGCTCCGGGACAGGGGACTTCCCCTCGTATAATGAGCAGTTCTTC
. | few | TRBJ2-1 | TRBV4-3 | CASSPGPGGEQFF | TGCGCCAGCAGCCCGGGCCCTGGGGGTGAGCAGTTCTTC
. | . | TRBJ1-5 | TRBV6-2/TRBV6-3 | CASARRGNQPQHF | TGTGCCAGTGCCCGGAGGGGCAATCAGCCCCAGCATTTT
TRBD1 | few | TRBJ2-7 | TRBV27 | CASSASGTGIFEQYF | TGTGCCAGCAGTGCCTCCGGGACAGGGATCTTCGAGCAGTACTTC
. | medium-sized | TRBJ2-5 | TRBV5-1 | CASSLEGQETQYF | TGTGCCAGCAGCTTAGAGGGCCAAGAGACCCAGTACTTC
. | few | TRBJ1-5 | TRBV6-6 | CASSTLGGAHQPQHF | TGTGCCAGCAGTACCCTAGGGGGGGCCCATCAGCCCCAGCATTTT
TRBD1 | . | TRBJ1-1 | TRBV5-1 | CASRRTGGSTEAFF | TGCGCCAGCAGGCGAACAGGGGGTAGCACTGAAGCTTTCTTT
. | few | TRBJ1-5 | TRBV19 | CASSIDLAGHQPQHF | TGTGCCAGTAGTATAGATCTAGCAGGCCACCAGCCCCAGCATTTT
. | few | TRBJ2-3 | TRBV9 | CASSAGPITQYF | TGTGCCAGCAGCGCCGGTCCTATTACGCAGTATTTT
. | . | TRBJ2-3 | TRBV6-6 | CASSQTLSTDTQYF | TGTGCCAGCAGCCAGACTCTTAGCACAGATACGCAGTATTTT
TRBD2 | few | TRBJ2-1 | TRBV23-1 | CASSPQGVAGGLTYNEQFF | TGCGCCAGCAGTCCACAGGGAGTAGCGGGGGGGTTGACCTACAATGAGCAGTTCTTC
. | . | TRBJ2-5 | TRBV6-5 | CASSKGVKGVRGETQYF | TGTGCCAGCAGTAAAGGCGTGAAGGGGGTTAGGGGAGAGACCCAGTACTTC
. | . | TRBJ2-5 | TRBV7-2 | CASNVQRATQETQYF | TGTGCCAGCAACGTACAGAGGGCGACCCAAGAGACCCAGTACTTC
. | . | TRBJ2-7 | TRBV4-1 | CASSQNPQGYEQYF | TGCGCCAGCAGCCAAAATCCCCAGGGATACGAGCAGTACTTC
TRBD2 | . | TRBJ2-7 | TRBV5-4 | CASRLAGAAYEQYF | TGTGCCAGCAGACTAGCGGGGGCCGCCTACGAGCAGTACTTC
TRBD1 | . | TRBJ2-3 | TRBV7-8 | CASSLGGQGAPTDTQYF | TGTGCCAGCAGCTTAGGGGGACAGGGGGCCCCCACAGATACGCAGTATTTT
TRBD1 | . | TRBJ2-7 | TRBV20-1 | CSAADRGSSYEQYF | TGCAGTGCTGCGGACAGGGGCAGCTCCTACGAGCAGTACTTC
TRBD1 | few | TRBJ1-1 | TRBV7-2 | CASSFSRGPNTEAFF | TGTGCCAGCAGCTTCTCCAGGGGGCCTAACACTGAAGCTTTCTTT
. | many | TRBJ2-3 | TRBV4-2 | CASSQVGGSSTDTQYF | TGTGCCAGCAGCCAAGTTGGCGGTTCTAGCACAGATACGCAGTATTTT
. | few | TRBJ1-1 | TRBV5-1 | CASSFSVAVNTEAFF | .
. | . | TRBJ1-1 | TRBV29-1 | CSTRVGGTEAFF | TGCAGCACCAGGGTTGGGGGCACTGAAGCTTTCTTT
. | few | TRBJ1-2 | TRBV5-5 | CASSYSERGYTF | TGTGCCAGCAGCTACTCCGAACGGGGCTACACCTTC
TRBD2 | . | TRBJ2-5 | TRBV5-1 | CASSERLAGFETQYF | TGCGCCAGCAGCGAAAGACTAGCGGGATTCGAGACCCAGTACTTC
. | . | TRBJ2-7 | TRBV5-1 | CASSFQESYEQYF | TGCGCCAGCAGCTTTCAAGAATCTTACGAGCAGTACTTC
. | . | TRBJ2-3 | TRBV12-3/TRBV12-4 | CATREKGMGDTQYF | TGTGCCACCAGGGAAAAGGGCATGGGAGATACGCAGTATTTT
. | few | TRBJ2-2 | TRBV15 | CATSRDERGAGDGELFF | TGTGCCACCAGCAGAGATGAACGGGGGGCCGGAGACGGGGAGCTGTTTTTT
. | few | TRBJ1-2 | TRBV12-3/TRBV12-4 | CASSFPGSFGGYTF | TGTGCCAGCAGTTTTCCAGGGTCCTTCGGCGGCTACACCTTC
TRBD2 | . | TRBJ2-5 | TRBV11-2 | CASSLPRLAGVETQYF | TGTGCCAGCAGCTTACCACGGCTAGCGGGAGTCGAGACCCAGTACTTC
. | few | TRBJ2-7 | TRBV3-1 | CASSQGVRVSGDEQYF | TGTGCCAGCAGCCAAGGCGTGAGGGTATCCGGGGACGAGCAGTACTTC
. | . | TRBJ2-2 | TRBV4-2 | CASSHKGGSGGELFF | TGTGCCAGCAGCCATAAGGGTGGGTCTGGCGGGGAGCTGTTTTTT
. | . | TRBJ2-4 | TRBV6-2/TRBV6-3 | CASSYEPRDSGPRIQYF | TGTGCCAGCAGTTACGAACCACGAGATTCCGGGCCAAGAATTCAGTACTTC
TRBD1 | . | TRBJ1-2 | TRBV3-1 | CASSQGIQGANYGYTF | TGTGCCAGCAGCCAAGGGATACAGGGGGCAAACTATGGCTACACCTTC
. | many | TRBJ2-3 | TRBV5-6 | CASSTRSVTDTQYF | TGTGCCAGCAGCACCCGGTCGGTGACAGATACGCAGTATTTT
. | few | TRBJ1-2 | TRBV12-3/TRBV12-4 | CASSRGGPYGYTF | TGTGCCAGCAGCAGGGGCGGACCCTATGGCTACACCTTC
TRBD1 | . | TRBJ1-5 | TRBV4-1 | CASSQVGGRGLGNQPQHF | TGCGCCAGCAGCCAAGTGGGAGGCAGGGGGCTAGGCAATCAGCCCCAGCATTTT
TRBD2 | . | TRBJ2-1 | TRBV6-2/TRBV6-3 | CASSRGLVYNEQFF | TGTGCCAGCAGCCGCGGACTAGTCTACAATGAGCAGTTCTTC
. | few | TRBJ1-1 | TRBV5-1 | CASSFVGEQLEAFF | TGCGCCAGCAGCTTTGTGGGGGAACAATTGGAGGCTTTCTTT
. | . | TRBJ1-1 | TRBV5-1 | CASSFGGGRETEAFF | TGCGCCAGCAGCTTCGGCGGGGGGCGTGAAACTGAAGCTTTCTTT
TRBD2 | . | TRBJ2-3 | TRBV11-2 | CASSLDQGLAGAAGDTQYF | TGTGCCAGCAGCTTAGACCAGGGACTAGCGGGGGCCGCGGGAGATACGCAGTATTTT
. | . | TRBJ2-1 | TRBV30 | CAWSGYTLGPGARYNEQFF | TGTGCCTGGAGTGGATATACCCTGGGGCCGGGAGCACGCTACAATGAGCAGTTCTTC
. | few | TRBJ2-3 | TRBV5-1 | CASSLAEGGHTDTQYF | TGCGCCAGCAGCTTGGCCGAGGGGGGTCACACAGATACGCAGTATTTT
TRBD1 | . | TRBJ1-3 | TRBV6-4 | CASSDSIGTGRGNTIYF | TGTGCCAGCAGTGACTCGATTGGGACAGGGAGAGGAAACACCATATATTTT
TRBD1 | many | TRBJ2-7 | TRBV7-6 | CASSPVTGRTYEQYF | TGTGCCAGCAGCCCCGTGACAGGGCGTACCTACGAGCAGTACTTC
TRBD2 | many | TRBJ2-1 | TRBV5-1 | CASSLELAGVNEQFF | TGCGCCAGCAGCTTGGAATTAGCGGGGGTAAATGAGCAGTTCTTC
TRBD1 | . | TRBJ2-3 | TRBV5-4 | CASSPRDREDTDTQYF | TGTGCCAGCAGCCCTCGGGACAGGGAGGACACAGATACGCAGTATTTT
. | few | TRBJ1-6 | TRBV7-8 | CASGIPLHF | TGTGCCAGCGGAATTCCCCTCCACTTT
. | . | TRBJ1-4 | TRBV28 | CASSSPWGGNEKLFF | TGTGCCAGCAGTTCCCCTTGGGGCGGGAATGAAAAACTGTTTTTT
TRBD1 | many | TRBJ2-1 | TRBV27 | CASSLGRGLYNEQFF | TGTGCCAGCAGTTTGGGCAGGGGGCTTTACAATGAGCAGTTCTTC
TRBD1 | few | TRBJ1-1 | TRBV4-1 | CASSQAPRTGPTEAFF | TGCGCCAGCAGCCAAGCTCCAAGGACAGGGCCGACTGAAGCTTTCTTT
. | . | TRBJ2-7 | TRBV6-5 | CASSPRGVVGDEQYF | TGTGCCAGCAGCCCGCGAGGAGTCGTCGGGGACGAGCAGTACTTC
TRBD1 | . | TRBJ2-3 | TRBV12-3/TRBV12-4 | CASRRDRNGADTQYF | TGTGCCAGCAGGAGGGACAGGAATGGGGCAGATACGCAGTATTTT
. | many | TRBJ2-1 | TRBV7-2 | CASSLGSQGNEQFF | TGTGCCAGCAGCTTAGGATCACAGGGAAATGAGCAGTTCTTC
. | few | TRBJ2-3 | TRBV20-1 | CSAREPGTDTQYF | TGCAGTGCTAGAGAGCCCGGCACAGATACGCAGTATTTT
. | few | TRBJ2-1 | TRBV7-2 | CASSLTPNEQFF | TGTGCCAGCAGCCTTACACCCAATGAGCAGTTCTTC
. | few | TRBJ1-2 | TRBV7-2 | CASSLLADYGYTF | TGTGCCAGCAGCTTGTTGGCTGACTATGGCTACACCTTC
TRBD1 | . | TRBJ2-3 | TRBV10-3 | CASSDRGGQGADTQYF | TGTGCCAGCAGTGACAGAGGGGGACAGGGTGCAGATACGCAGTATTTT
TRBD1 | once | TRBJ1-2 | TRBV25-1 | CASSEFGDREGYTF | TGTGCCAGCAGTGAATTTGGGGACAGGGAAGGCTACACCTTC
TRBD1 | few | TRBJ1-1 | TRBV6-5 | CASSWGTGREAFF | TGTGCCAGCAGTTGGGGGACAGGGAGAGAAGCTTTCTTT